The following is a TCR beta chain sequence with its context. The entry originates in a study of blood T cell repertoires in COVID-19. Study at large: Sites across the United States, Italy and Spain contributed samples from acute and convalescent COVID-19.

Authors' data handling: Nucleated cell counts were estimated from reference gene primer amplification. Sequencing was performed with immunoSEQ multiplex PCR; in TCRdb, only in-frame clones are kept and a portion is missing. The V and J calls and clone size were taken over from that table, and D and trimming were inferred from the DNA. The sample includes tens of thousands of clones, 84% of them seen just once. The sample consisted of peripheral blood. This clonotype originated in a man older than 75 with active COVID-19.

CDR3 residues: CASSKDRGAEKLFF. The CDR3 nucleotides are TGTGCCAGCAGCAAAGACAGGGGGGCTGAAAAACTGTTTTTT. V usage is TRBV7-2 and J usage is TRBJ1-4; the match to TRBD1 covers 9 bases. The CDR3 sequence is 14 residues long. V lost 5 bases to trimming and J lost 7 bases; unmatched junction nucleotides: 5. The germline V gene has CDR1 SGHTA and CDR2 FQGNSA.